This is a list of T cell receptor beta chains from one sample in a study of blood T cell repertoires in COVID-19. TCRdb keeps only in-frame clones here, not all; method: immunoSEQ multiplex PCR. The sample contains 150,000 to 200,000 clones, more than 70% of which appear only once. Sequences were obtained from PBMCs or T cells enriched from blood (not recorded which). The receptor set was obtained from a man between 60 and 75 years old who had recovered from COVID-19. The CDR3 runs from the conserved cysteine through the conserved F or W. A D gene is named only where the DNA matches it firmly. Not every row has a clone size; where given, it reads once, few, many or a size class.

clone_size	v_call	d_call	j_call	cdr3_aa	cdr3_nt
.	TRBV25-1	.	TRBJ1-2	CASSDPDYANYGYTF	TGTGCCAGCAGTGATCCGGACTATGCTAACTATGGCTACACCTTC
.	TRBV5-1	TRBD1	TRBJ1-1	CASSLNRGRETEAFF	TGCGCCAGCAGCTTGAACAGGGGGCGCGAGACTGAAGCTTTCTTT
few	TRBV28	.	TRBJ2-7	CASSGVSYEQYF	TGTGCCAGCAGCGGGGTTAGCTACGAGCAGTACTTC
.	TRBV5-4	TRBD1	TRBJ1-2	CASSRGQGDYGYTF	TGTGCCAGCAGCCGGGGACAGGGCGACTATGGCTACACCTTC
.	TRBV3-1/TRBV3-2	.	TRBJ1-2	CASSPRQDYGYTF	TGTGCCAGCAGCCCAAGACAGGACTATGGCTACACCTTC
once	TRBV9	TRBD2	TRBJ2-1	CASSVGPSGGVNEQFF	TGTGCCAGCAGCGTAGGTCCTAGCGGGGGGGTCAATGAGCAGTTCTTC
.	TRBV7-6	TRBD1	TRBJ1-5	CASSLDPQGLTQPQHF	TGTGCCAGCAGCTTAGATCCACAGGGGCTTACTCAGCCCCAGCATTTT
.	TRBV7-2	TRBD1	TRBJ2-7	CASSLGSGGFYEQYF	TGTGCCAGCAGCTTAGGCTCAGGGGGCTTCTACGAGCAGTACTTC
.	TRBV19	.	TRBJ2-7	CASNEGVTYEQYF	TGTGCCAGTAACGAGGGGGTAACCTACGAGCAGTACTTC
.	TRBV6-4	.	TRBJ2-3	CASSDSAGSTDTQYF	TGTGCCAGCAGTGACTCAGCGGGTAGCACAGATACGCAGTATTTT
.	TRBV5-5	TRBD1	TRBJ2-2	CASSIRDRGAGELFF	TGTGCCAGCAGCATTCGGGACAGGGGGGCCGGGGAGCTGTTTTTT
.	TRBV28	TRBD2	TRBJ2-2	CASSLRGGRASGELFF	TGTGCCAGCAGTTTAAGGGGCGGGAGGGCCTCCGGGGAGCTGTTTTTT
.	TRBV5-4	TRBD1	TRBJ1-6	CASSFRTGDNSPLHF	TGTGCCAGCAGCTTCAGGACAGGAGATAATTCACCCCTCCACTTT
.	TRBV3-1/TRBV3-2	TRBD1	TRBJ1-5	CASSQGQGAHQPQHF	TGTGCCAGCAGCCAAGGACAGGGGGCACATCAGCCCCAGCATTTT
.	TRBV19	.	TRBJ1-2	CASNPDIRYYGYTF	TGTGCCAGTAACCCGGACATCCGTTACTATGGCTACACCTTC
.	TRBV7-2	TRBD1	TRBJ1-1	CASSQYRDREAFF	TGTGCCAGCAGCCAATACCGGGACAGAGAAGCTTTCTTT
.	TRBV3-1/TRBV3-2	.	TRBJ1-6	CASSQVGQGGFNSPLHF	TGTGCCAGCAGCCAAGTGGGTCAGGGAGGCTTTAATTCACCCCTCCACTTT
.	TRBV9	.	TRBJ2-1	CASSLPGQSSYNEQFF	TGTGCCAGCAGCCTCCCTGGGCAAAGCTCCTACAATGAGCAGTTCTTC
.	TRBV28	.	TRBJ2-2	CASSLTPTNTGELFF	TGTGCCAGCAGTTTGACACCCACGAACACCGGGGAGCTGTTTTTT
few	TRBV29-1	TRBD1	TRBJ2-7	CSGGQGESYEQYF	TGCAGCGGTGGACAGGGCGAATCCTACGAGCAGTACTTC
.	TRBV30	TRBD1	TRBJ1-5	CAWGRELGTANQPQHF	TGTGCCTGGGGTCGTGAACTCGGGACAGCAAATCAGCCCCAGCATTTT
.	TRBV6-5	TRBD1	TRBJ2-7	CASSLNQGDEQYF	TGTGCCAGCAGTTTAAACCAGGGGGACGAGCAGTACTTC
.	TRBV19	TRBD1	TRBJ2-1	CASRTGQGAGEQFF	TGTGCCAGTAGGACCGGACAGGGGGCAGGTGAGCAGTTCTTC
.	TRBV4-1	TRBD2	TRBJ2-2	CASSQDRGTRHTGELFF	TGCGCCAGCAGCCAAGATCGGGGGACTAGACACACCGGGGAGCTGTTTTTT
.	TRBV5-4	.	TRBJ2-4	CASSLHRVGAKNIQYF	TGTGCCAGCAGCTTGCACAGGGTAGGAGCCAAAAACATTCAGTACTTC
.	TRBV28	TRBD1	TRBJ1-1	CASSLSGQTMNTEAFF	TGTGCCAGCAGCCTTTCGGGACAGACCATGAACACTGAAGCTTTCTTT
.	TRBV5-1	TRBD1	TRBJ2-7	CASSINRGLVHEQYF	TGCGCCAGCAGCATTAACAGGGGGCTCGTCCACGAGCAGTACTTC
.	TRBV6-2/TRBV6-3	.	TRBJ2-7	CASSYSTSYEQYF	TGTGCCAGCAGTTACTCGACTAGCTACGAGCAGTACTTC
.	TRBV5-6	TRBD1	TRBJ1-5	CASSLDRGDQPQHF	TGTGCCAGCAGCCTGGACAGGGGGGATCAGCCCCAGCATTTT
.	TRBV7-9	.	TRBJ2-7	CASSLEPGFFEYEQYF	TGTGCCAGCAGCTTAGAGCCAGGGTTCTTTGAATACGAGCAGTACTTC
.	TRBV6-5	.	TRBJ1-5	CATRTANQPQHF	TGTGCCACCCGGACAGCCAATCAGCCCCAGCATTTT
.	TRBV19	.	TRBJ1-5	CASSRAPHYDQPQHF	TGTGCCAGTAGTAGGGCCCCCCATTATGATCAGCCCCAGCATTTT
.	TRBV19	.	TRBJ2-7	CASSRLQGTYEQYF	TGTGCCAGTAGTCGCTTACAGGGTACCTACGAGCAGTACTTC
few	TRBV6-5	.	TRBJ1-3	CASRPRGSWGNTIYF	TGTGCCAGTCGACCCAGGGGATCGTGGGGAAACACCATATATTTT
.	TRBV7-6	.	TRBJ1-6	CASSSSAGISPLHF	TGTGCCAGCAGCTCTAGTGCAGGGATTTCACCCCTCCACTTT
.	TRBV4-1	TRBD2	TRBJ2-7	CASSKGLADSYEQYF	TGCGCCAGCAGCAAAGGACTAGCGGATTCCTACGAGCAGTACTTC
.	TRBV7-9	TRBD2	TRBJ2-3	CASSFGTSGVRTDTQYF	TGTGCCAGCAGCTTCGGGACTAGCGGGGTTCGCACAGATACGCAGTATTTT
.	TRBV19	.	TRBJ2-7	CASSPADTSYEQYF	TGTGCCAGTAGCCCAGCCGACACTAGCTACGAGCAGTACTTC
once	TRBV2	TRBD2	TRBJ2-1	CASMGLAGATIYNEQFF	TGTGCCAGCATGGGGCTAGCGGGGGCGACGATCTACAATGAGCAGTTCTTC
.	TRBV2	.	TRBJ1-4	CASREEGEEKLFF	TGTGCCAGCAGGGAGGAGGGTGAAGAAAAACTGTTTTTT
.	TRBV19	TRBD2	TRBJ2-2	CASSWVAGSGTGELFF	TGTGCCAGTAGTTGGGTAGCGGGGTCGGGAACCGGGGAGCTGTTTTTT
.	TRBV28	TRBD1	TRBJ1-4	CASSLGQDNEKLFF	TGTGCCAGCAGCCTGGGACAGGATAATGAAAAACTGTTTTTT
.	TRBV29-1	.	TRBJ2-3	CSVKGLAGDTQYF	TGCAGCGTCAAGGGTCTAGCCGGAGATACGCAGTATTTT
.	TRBV10-3	TRBD1	TRBJ2-2	CAISESPGDRTDTGELFF	TGTGCCATCAGTGAGTCCCCAGGGGACAGGACGGACACCGGGGAGCTGTTTTTT
.	TRBV4-2	.	TRBJ2-7	CASSRMPSGGLLSYEQYF	TGTGCCAGCAGCCGCATGCCGTCTGGCGGCCTTCTCTCCTACGAGCAGTACTTC
.	TRBV10-2	TRBD2	TRBJ2-2	CASSERTSGGYTGELFF	TGCGCCAGCAGTGAGAGAACTAGCGGGGGGTACACCGGGGAGCTGTTTTTT
.	TRBV18	TRBD1	TRBJ1-1	CASSREQGADTEAFF	TGTGCCAGCTCACGAGAACAGGGGGCCGACACTGAAGCTTTCTTT
.	TRBV9	TRBD1	TRBJ2-1	CASSEGQGEGGGEQFF	TGTGCCAGCAGCGAGGGACAGGGAGAGGGAGGAGGTGAGCAGTTCTTC
.	TRBV7-8	TRBD1	TRBJ2-1	CASSLRTGGNEQFF	TGTGCCAGCAGCCTCAGGACAGGGGGAAATGAGCAGTTCTTC
once	TRBV5-3	.	TRBJ1-2	CARSSGLCYGYTF	TGTGCCAGAAGTTCGGGACTGTGCTATGGCTACACCTTC
.	TRBV9	.	TRBJ2-7	CASSVGEGAGSYEQYF	TGTGCCAGCAGCGTAGGAGAGGGAGCGGGCTCCTACGAGCAGTACTTC
.	TRBV28	.	TRBJ2-3	CASSPRRGTDTQYF	TGTGCCAGCAGCCCGAGGCGGGGTACAGATACGCAGTATTTT
few	TRBV7-8	.	TRBJ2-7	CASSLGSVRYEQYF	TGTGCCAGCAGCTTAGGTAGCGTGAGGTACGAGCAGTACTTC
.	TRBV30	TRBD1	TRBJ2-1	CAWRDRGGYEQFF	TGTGCCTGGAGGGACAGGGGTGGGTATGAGCAGTTCTTC
.	TRBV4-1	TRBD1	TRBJ2-7	CASSAPGQGREQYF	TGCGCCAGCAGCGCCCCGGGACAGGGGAGGGAGCAGTACTTC
.	TRBV5-1	.	TRBJ2-7	CASSLLVAPRSYEQYF	TGCGCCAGCAGCTTGTTGGTAGCGCCCCGATCCTACGAGCAGTACTTC
.	TRBV30	TRBD1	TRBJ2-7	CAWSTGTGIYEQYF	TGTGCCTGGTCAACCGGGACAGGGATCTACGAGCAGTACTTC
.	TRBV5-1	.	TRBJ2-3	CASSLDSPSTDTQYF	TGCGCCAGCAGCTTGGACAGTCCTAGCACAGATACGCAGTATTTT
.	TRBV5-6	.	TRBJ2-3	CASSLQGADTQYF	TGTGCCAGCAGCTTGCAGGGCGCAGATACGCAGTATTTT
.	TRBV7-8	TRBD2	TRBJ2-1	CASSSSGEIYNEQFF	TGTGCCAGCAGCTCTAGCGGGGAAATCTACAATGAGCAGTTCTTC